This T cell receptor (beta chain) was recovered during a study of blood T cell repertoires in COVID-19 (dated by TCRdb to about 2020). Turning to the overall study: Samples from collaborators originated in the United States, Italy and Spain and spanned both the acute and convalescent phases of COVID-19. The repertoires were released in a freely available public database meant as a resource for research on the immune response to SARS-CoV-2. Subjects who had been exposed to COVID-19, were actively infected with it, or had recovered from it provided the deeply sampled blood TCRbeta repertoires that made up the dataset. Samples came from the ongoing ImmuneRACE study (first 160 participants) plus 1,254 subjects from 6 global collaborators. Sample metadata almost always included a de-identified subject ID, COVID-19 status, age in years and sex. Where HLA class I and class II types were available, the types were taken from metadata supplied by the sample provider, not from assay-based typing. The material from the prospective study consisted of cDNA or gDNA derived from T cells, B-cell-depleted T cells, or PBMCs. What the research found in general, with its limitations: Clinical and demographic metadata were provided uncurated, with the amount varying by source and participant.

CDR1 and CDR2 are drawn from the germline V gene (reference sequence): MNHEY, SMNVEV. Trimming removed 6 bases from V and 4 bases from J; the gene matches leave 4 bases unexplained. The CDR3 holds 13 amino acids from the cysteine to the phenylalanine. Just the 39-base CDR3 DNA is kept, in frame starting at base 1. The collaborating institutions used their own protocols to collect whole blood in K2EDTA tubes. For TCRbeta analysis, collaborators shipped samples in one of three forms: frozen whole blood, isolated PBMCs, or DNA extracted from either of those sample types. A note on this clone: The clone's antigen remains unknown. Per-base qualities were not stored, and no clone one base away is much larger.

TCRbeta CDR3 regions were amplified from genomic DNA by means of the immunoSEQ Assay, a bias-controlled multiplex PCR. Per the authors' processing: The number of nucleated cells in each sample was estimated from the amplification of reference gene primers within the assay. To quantify the absolute abundance of each unique TCRbeta CDR3 rearrangement, sequence reads were collapsed and filtered. Productive Simpson clonality was computed per sample as the square root of Simpson's diversity index over productive rearrangements. Entries here come from immuneACCESS through TCRdb and include only in-frame sequences with V and J called. Some clones fail to appear in such tables; in the studies checked, an unresolved V gene covers under half of the shortfall, and the cause of the remainder is unknown. V and J calls and clone size are copied from that table; D and trimming were computed from the DNA. The sample profile shows over 250,000 clones; 80% to 90% of them were found once. 2% to 2.5% of the sample goes to the ten largest clones.

The V and J segments used are TRBV27 and TRBJ1-1, with TRBD1 matching 8 junction bases. This TCR derives from a woman aged 45 to 65 with acute or convalescent COVID-19. Source material: peripheral blood. The CDR3 corresponds to CASRGQVSTEAFF. The DNA is TGTGCCAGCAGGGGACAGGTGAGCACTGAAGCTTTCTTT.